The entry below gives a single T cell receptor beta chain sequence along with its context. The sample originates from a study of shared clonotypes between healthy human individuals. Per germline, CDR1 SQVTM and CDR2 ANQGSEA. The CDR3 runs to 12 residues. Trimming pared 6 bases from V and 2 bases from J, leaving 10 bases between. A CD45RA-negative memory subset and a CD45RA+ naive subset were separated from the CD4+ cells. Clones were sequenced by immunoSEQ multiplex PCR, and TCRdb holds only the in-frame ones, with some missing. This sample has roughly 1,500,000 clones, with approximately 98.5% found just once.

This receptor was obtained from a man younger than 45 in good health. This chain connects TRBV29-1 to TRBJ1-2; D not resolved. The sample consisted of naive CD4+ T cells sorted from blood. As to subset: CD45RA+ positively selected. CDR3 in DNA: TGCAGCGTGAACCAGAAAAACTATGGCTACACCTTC. Translation: CSVNQKNYGYTF.